Listed below are T cell receptor beta chains from one sample, sequenced in a study of memory CD4+ T cells and cytomegalovirus serostatus. The table came from immunoSEQ multiplex PCR; TCRdb's copy has only in-frame clones and leaves some out. The table has tens of thousands of clones, about 76% seen once. Sequences were obtained from memory CD4+ T cells from blood. The receptors stem from an adult in good health and CMV-seropositive. Both conserved end residues are part of each CDR3. The order of the fields is CDR3 protein, CDR3 DNA, D gene, clone size, V gene, J gene. D genes are given only for firm matches. Only part of the rows carry a size: once, few, many, or a class if the clone is expanded.

cdr3_aa: CASSGYRDQPQHF
cdr3_nt: TGTGCCAGCAGTGGCTACAGGGATCAGCCCCAGCATTTT
d_call: .
clone_size: .
v_call: TRBV6-6
j_call: TRBJ1-5

cdr3_aa: CAWGVYEQYF
cdr3_nt: TGTGCCTGGGGGGTATACGAGCAGTACTTC
d_call: .
clone_size: .
v_call: TRBV30
j_call: TRBJ2-7

cdr3_aa: CASSLEPSSQVTGYTF
cdr3_nt: TGTGCCAGCAGCTTAGAACCGTCCTCACAGGTTACGGGCTACACCTTC
d_call: .
clone_size: .
v_call: TRBV7-2
j_call: TRBJ1-2

cdr3_aa: CAISDSVRAGGYNEQFF
cdr3_nt: TGTGCCATCAGTGATTCCGTTAGAGCGGGGGGATACAATGAGCAGTTCTTC
d_call: TRBD2
clone_size: .
v_call: TRBV10-3
j_call: TRBJ2-1

cdr3_aa: CASSLERGDGETQYF
cdr3_nt: TGTGCCAGCAGCTTGGAGCGGGGAGACGGAGAGACCCAGTACTTC
d_call: TRBD2
clone_size: .
v_call: TRBV5-5
j_call: TRBJ2-5

cdr3_aa: CASSNQGGGTGELFF
cdr3_nt: TGTGCCAGCAGTAACCAGGGCGGGGGAACCGGGGAGCTGTTTTTT
d_call: TRBD2
clone_size: .
v_call: TRBV2
j_call: TRBJ2-2

cdr3_aa: CASSTKLAGGSYEQYF
cdr3_nt: TGTGCCAGCAGCACAAAATTGGCTGGCGGCTCCTACGAGCAGTACTTC
d_call: .
clone_size: .
v_call: TRBV2
j_call: TRBJ2-7

cdr3_aa: CASSLGRKNTEAFF
cdr3_nt: TGTGCCAGCAGCCTTGGACGCAAGAACACTGAAGCTTTCTTT
d_call: .
clone_size: few
v_call: TRBV5-4
j_call: TRBJ1-1

cdr3_aa: CASSEAGTGGVRTEKLFF
cdr3_nt: TGTGCCAGCAGTGAAGCCGGGACAGGGGGCGTCAGGACTGAAAAACTGTTTTTT
d_call: TRBD1
clone_size: .
v_call: TRBV6-1
j_call: TRBJ1-4

cdr3_aa: CASSFSGSQNTEAFF
cdr3_nt: TGCGCCAGCAGCTTTTCGGGTAGCCAGAACACTGAAGCTTTCTTT
d_call: .
clone_size: .
v_call: TRBV5-1
j_call: TRBJ1-1

cdr3_aa: CAWAKSGSRFRDTQYF
cdr3_nt: TGTGCCTGGGCCAAGAGCGGGAGCAGGTTTCGAGATACGCAGTATTTT
d_call: TRBD2
clone_size: .
v_call: TRBV30
j_call: TRBJ2-3

cdr3_aa: CASSFGPESNQPQHF
cdr3_nt: TGTGCCAGCAGCTTCGGGCCGGAATCCAATCAGCCCCAGCATTTT
d_call: .
clone_size: .
v_call: TRBV7-8
j_call: TRBJ1-5

cdr3_aa: CASSLLDRGLHEQYF
cdr3_nt: TGTGCCAGCAGCCTTTTGGACAGGGGACTCCACGAGCAGTACTTC
d_call: TRBD1
clone_size: .
v_call: TRBV9
j_call: TRBJ2-7

cdr3_aa: CASSEQGRSSYEQYF
cdr3_nt: TGTGCCAGCAGTGAGCAGGGACGGTCGAGCTACGAGCAGTACTTC
d_call: .
clone_size: .
v_call: TRBV6-1
j_call: TRBJ2-7

cdr3_aa: CASSRSVIGAYEAFF
cdr3_nt: TGTGCCAGTAGTAGGTCGGTCATCGGGGCCTATGAAGCTTTCTTT
d_call: .
clone_size: .
v_call: TRBV19
j_call: TRBJ1-1

cdr3_aa: CASSLGGAYGYTF
cdr3_nt: TGTGCCAGCAGTTTAGGGGGGGCCTATGGCTACACCTTC
d_call: .
clone_size: .
v_call: TRBV28
j_call: TRBJ1-2

cdr3_aa: CSASPEVGSEAFF
cdr3_nt: TGCAGCGCTTCACCGGAGGTTGGATCTGAAGCTTTCTTT
d_call: .
clone_size: .
v_call: TRBV29-1
j_call: TRBJ1-1

cdr3_aa: CASSLGRGRTRGPQHF
cdr3_nt: TGTGCCAGCAGCTTGGGCAGGGGGCGCACCAGGGGGCCCCAGCATTTT
d_call: TRBD1
clone_size: .
v_call: TRBV5-8
j_call: TRBJ1-5

cdr3_aa: CASSGSHTWQETQYF
cdr3_nt: TGTGCCAGTAGCGGTTCGCACACTTGGCAAGAGACCCAGTACTTC
d_call: .
clone_size: .
v_call: TRBV19
j_call: TRBJ2-5

cdr3_aa: CSVFDSYEQYF
cdr3_nt: TGCAGCGTCTTTGACTCCTACGAGCAGTACTTC
d_call: .
clone_size: .
v_call: TRBV29-1
j_call: TRBJ2-7

cdr3_aa: CSVEVGEKLFF
cdr3_nt: TGCAGCGTTGAAGTAGGCGAAAAACTGTTTTTT
d_call: .
clone_size: .
v_call: TRBV29-1
j_call: TRBJ1-4

cdr3_aa: CASSQDFGQGSYEQYF
cdr3_nt: TGCGCCAGCAGCCAAGATTTTGGACAGGGATCCTACGAGCAGTACTTC
d_call: TRBD1
clone_size: .
v_call: TRBV4-1
j_call: TRBJ2-7

cdr3_aa: CASSIDRVNYGYTF
cdr3_nt: TGTGCCAGCAGCATCGACAGGGTAAACTATGGCTACACCTTC
d_call: TRBD1
clone_size: .
v_call: TRBV28
j_call: TRBJ1-2

cdr3_aa: CASSIDRTGRLLPGELFF
cdr3_nt: TGTGCCAGTAGTATAGATCGCACAGGGCGCCTATTGCCCGGGGAGCTGTTTTTT
d_call: .
clone_size: .
v_call: TRBV19
j_call: TRBJ2-2

cdr3_aa: CASSPTGRYEQYF
cdr3_nt: TGTGCCAGCAGCCCTACTGGTAGGTACGAGCAGTACTTC
d_call: .
clone_size: .
v_call: TRBV7-2
j_call: TRBJ2-7

cdr3_aa: CASSSTFGTTKAFF
cdr3_nt: TGTGCCAGCAGCTCTACCTTCGGGACAACCAAAGCTTTCTTT
d_call: .
clone_size: .
v_call: TRBV7-9
j_call: TRBJ1-1

cdr3_aa: CASRKSGANTGELFF
cdr3_nt: TGCGCCAGCAGGAAATCGGGGGCGAACACCGGGGAGCTGTTTTTT
d_call: .
clone_size: .
v_call: TRBV5-1
j_call: TRBJ2-2

cdr3_aa: CASSSRTGAMNTEAFF
cdr3_nt: TGCGCCAGCAGCTCTCGGACAGGGGCCATGAACACTGAAGCTTTCTTT
d_call: TRBD1
clone_size: .
v_call: TRBV4-1
j_call: TRBJ1-1

cdr3_aa: CASSLIPDTSTDTQYF
cdr3_nt: TGTGCCAGCAGCTTAATCCCCGATACTAGCACAGATACGCAGTATTTT
d_call: .
clone_size: many
v_call: TRBV7-8
j_call: TRBJ2-3

cdr3_aa: CASSFRQGGEQFF
cdr3_nt: TGTGCTAGCAGCTTCCGACAGGGGGGCGAGCAGTTCTTC
d_call: TRBD1
clone_size: .
v_call: TRBV7-7
j_call: TRBJ2-1

cdr3_aa: CASGDSGATDTQYF
cdr3_nt: TGTGCCAGCGGAGATAGCGGGGCCACAGATACGCAGTATTTT
d_call: TRBD2
clone_size: .
v_call: TRBV7-3
j_call: TRBJ2-3

cdr3_aa: CASSAPSYGQGLIAFF
cdr3_nt: TGTGCCAGCAGTGCCCCCTCTTATGGACAGGGGTTGATCGCTTTCTTT
d_call: TRBD1
clone_size: .
v_call: TRBV25-1
j_call: TRBJ1-1

cdr3_aa: CASSLNRQIDGYTF
cdr3_nt: TGTGCCAGCAGTTTAAACCGACAGATTGATGGCTACACCTTC
d_call: .
clone_size: .
v_call: TRBV28
j_call: TRBJ1-2

cdr3_aa: CAWRPTGPVYEQYF
cdr3_nt: TGTGCCTGGAGACCGACAGGGCCTGTTTACGAGCAGTACTTC
d_call: TRBD1
clone_size: once
v_call: TRBV30
j_call: TRBJ2-7

cdr3_aa: CASQLALMGTGELFF
cdr3_nt: TGTGCCAGCCAACTAGCGCTCATGGGGACCGGGGAGCTGTTTTTT
d_call: TRBD2
clone_size: .
v_call: TRBV2
j_call: TRBJ2-2

cdr3_aa: CASSAGTSPGNTIYF
cdr3_nt: TGTGCCAGCAGCGCCGGAACTTCTCCTGGAAACACCATATATTTT
d_call: .
clone_size: .
v_call: TRBV7-9
j_call: TRBJ1-3